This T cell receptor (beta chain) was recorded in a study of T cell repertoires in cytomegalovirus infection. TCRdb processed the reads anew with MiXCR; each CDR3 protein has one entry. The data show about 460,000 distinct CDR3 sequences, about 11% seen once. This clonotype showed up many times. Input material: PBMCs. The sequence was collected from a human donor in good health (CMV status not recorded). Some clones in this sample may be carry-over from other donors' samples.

The CDR3 nucleotides read TGTGCCAGCAGCTTGGGGAATTCAGATACGCAGTATTTT. Translated: CASSLGNSDTQYF. The rearrangement links TRBV7-2 to TRBJ2-3; D not certain. V lost 3 bases, J lost 4 bases, and 8 bases lay in between. Germline assignment: CDR1 SGHTA and CDR2 FQGNSA. This CDR3 spans 13 amino acids.